This is a list of T cell receptor beta chains from one sample in a study of blood T cell repertoires in COVID-19. The data were produced by immunoSEQ multiplex PCR, yet TCRdb's version contains in-frame clones alone and is incomplete. The repertoire holds 250,000 to 400,000 clones, with roughly 90% as singletons. The sample taken for sequencing was peripheral blood. These receptors came from a young woman with COVID-19, enrolled during active disease. Each CDR3 is given with its conserved first and last residue.

V gene	J gene	CDR3 protein
TRBV5-1	TRBJ2-4	CASSLGTSGSRVQYF
TRBV19	TRBJ2-6	CASIGAAPSGANVLTF
TRBV19	TRBJ1-2	CASSLPGQLWYGYTF
TRBV5-6	TRBJ2-7	CASSFRVPYEQYF
TRBV9	TRBJ1-1	CASSVGKGSNTEAFF
TRBV6-5	TRBJ2-5	CASSYSMGLEETQYF
TRBV5-1	TRBJ1-2	CASSLDIFNYGYTF
TRBV7-2	TRBJ2-7	CASSFFGLAGSYYEQYF
TRBV7-3	TRBJ2-3	CASSSPLSDTQYF
TRBV30	TRBJ2-7	CAWSDDKYPYYEQYF
TRBV30	TRBJ1-3	CAWSARRQAGNTIYF
TRBV6-6	TRBJ2-7	CASSTGLAGSYEQYF
TRBV5-1	TRBJ2-7	CASSPGQGDEQYF
TRBV29-1	TRBJ1-2	CSAFLGGLMTF
TRBV13	TRBJ2-1	CASSLATSGTYNEQFF
TRBV14	TRBJ2-1	CASSGAGSSYNEQFF
TRBV3-1/TRBV3-2	TRBJ2-6	CASSPQGPGANVLTF
TRBV5-1	TRBJ2-1	CASSLELAGGGYNEQFF
TRBV29-1	TRBJ1-1	CSVSPQGMNTEAFF
TRBV9	TRBJ2-3	CASSAHNSGRATADTQYF
TRBV3-1/TRBV3-2	TRBJ2-1	CASSRRDRGLNEQFF
TRBV6-5	TRBJ1-1	CASKQGYMNTEAFF
TRBV11-2	TRBJ1-4	CASSSETGGNEKLFF
TRBV19	TRBJ2-7	CASSIEGQADYEQYF
TRBV7-9	TRBJ2-5	CASSEVGGLETQYF
TRBV29-1	TRBJ2-1	CSVEPFQRSSYNEQFF
TRBV5-1	TRBJ1-1	CASSLGDSSEAFF
TRBV5-6	TRBJ1-4	CASSLKGLGEKLFF
TRBV6-5	TRBJ2-7	CASSYSPGHSYEQYF
TRBV18	TRBJ1-3	CASSAQGTSGNTIYF
TRBV7-2	TRBJ2-3	CASSFRQGSRDTQYF
TRBV19	TRBJ2-5	CASSISLRERETQYF
TRBV28	TRBJ2-5	CASSPGQGLTQYF
TRBV7-9	TRBJ1-5	CASSLASGNQPQHF